What follows are 18 T cell receptor beta chains derived from one specimen sequenced in a study of blood T cell repertoires in COVID-19. Data came from immunoSEQ multiplex PCR; TCRdb stores just in-frame clones and leaves some out. The table has about 180,000 clones, about 79% seen once; the top ten hold around 15%. Source material: PBMCs or T cells enriched from blood (not recorded which). These TCRs come from a man over 45 who had recovered from COVID-19.

The chain has TRBV6-5 and TRBJ2-5; TRBD2 might be the D (5 bases). The germline gives CDR1 MNHEY, CDR2 SVGAGI. CDR3 length equals 11 residues. V was pared by 7 bases and J by 7 bases, with 10 bases between. This chain's CDR3 is CASIGDVTQYF. The CDR3 bases are TGTGCCAGCATCGGGGATGTGACCCAGTACTTC.

The chain employs TRBV5-1 and TRBJ2-5; D is unclear. CDR3 size: 15 residues. CDR1 is SGHRS, CDR2 YFSETQ, per germline. Deletions cut 0 bases from V and 4 bases from J, with 13 bases between. CDR3: CASSLEPNAVETQYF. The CDR3 bases are TGCGCCAGCAGCTTGGAACCCAACGCGGTAGAGACCCAGTACTTC.

The rearrangement links TRBV7-9 to TRBJ2-7, with D maybe TRBD1 (6 bases). This CDR3 spans 14 amino acids. Germline CDR1 and CDR2: SEHNR and FQNEAQ (reference sequence). The CDR3 loop reads CASSLGNRDTIRFV. CDR3 DNA: TGTGCCAGCAGCTTGGGGAACAGGGATACTATCCGGTTCGTC.

This chain uses TRBV30 with TRBJ1-2, with TRBD1 identical over 7 bases. The CDR3 has 13 residues. Losses at the gene ends were 1 base for V and 8 bases for J; bases not matched to a gene: 7. Germline values: CDR1 GTSNPN, CDR2 SVGIG (reference sequence). Here the CDR3 reads CAWSALQGSGYTF. In DNA, the CDR3 is TGTGCCTGGAGTGCTTTACAGGGGTCGGGCTACACCTTC.

The chain carries TRBV19 and TRBJ2-1, with TRBD2 identical over 9 bases. Germline CDR1 LNHDA, CDR2 SQIVND (reference sequence). The CDR3 runs to 17 residues. J was trimmed by 0 bases and V by 3 bases; bases with no gene match: 6. The CDR3 bases are TGTGCCAGTAGTATGGGGCGCGGGGGGGCCTCCTACAATGAGCAGTTCTTC. Translation: CASSMGRGGASYNEQFF. The whole variable domain, filled in from reference TRBV19 and TRBJ2-1, reads DGGITQSPKYLFRKEGQNVTLSCEQNLNHDAMYWYRQDPGQGLRLIYYSQIVNDFQKGDIAEGYSVSREKKESFPLTVTSAQKNPTAFYLCASSMGRGGASYNEQFFGPGTRLTVL.

This chain connects TRBV5-1 to TRBJ2-3; 7 nucleotides line up with TRBD2. V gave up 0 bases and J gave up 2 bases; unmatched junction bases: 15. Germline CDR1 and CDR2: SGHRS and YFSETQ. This CDR3 comprises 19 residues. This CDR3 reads CASSLADGQSGVTTDTQYF. The CDR3 DNA reads TGCGCCAGCAGCTTGGCCGACGGACAAAGCGGGGTGACCACAGATACGCAGTATTTT. The full variable domain, rest sourced from reference TRBV5-1 and TRBJ2-3, is KAGVTQTPRYLIKTRGQQVTLSCSPISGHRSVSWYQQTPGQGLQFLFEYFSETQRNKGNFPGRFSGRQFSNSRSEMNVSTLELGDSALYLCASSLADGQSGVTTDTQYFGPGTRLTVL.

The chain recombines TRBV29-1 with TRBJ1-5; no reliable D call. This CDR3 is 13 amino acids long. The V gene lost 5 bases and the J gene lost 4 bases, with 12 bases spanning the gap. Germline V gives CDR1 SQVTM, CDR2 ANQGSEA. CDR3 sequence reads: CSVQASENQPQHF. CDR3 nucleotide sequence: TGCAGCGTTCAGGCCAGTGAAAATCAGCCCCAGCATTTT.

The chain couples TRBV5-5 to TRBJ1-5; possible D gene TRBD1, 6 bases. Germline CDR1 SGHKS, CDR2 YYEKEE (reference sequence). The CDR3 extends over 15 amino acids. V was shortened by 4 bases and J by 4 bases, with 15 bases between the two germline ends. This CDR3 reads CASSPQLQGNQPQHF. The CDR3 DNA sequence: TGTGCCAGCAGCCCCCAACTTCAGGGGAATCAGCCCCAGCATTTT.

The chain employs TRBV4-1 and TRBJ2-1; the D gene is possibly TRBD1 (5 bases). V was shortened by 4 bases and J by 6 bases, with 13 bases between the two germline ends. The CDR3 contains 14 residues. Germline lookup yields CDR1 MGHRA and CDR2 YSYEKL. The CDR3 is CASSREDSFNEQFF. CDR3 sequence (DNA): TGCGCCAGCAGCCGAGAAGACAGTTTCAATGAGCAGTTCTTC.

This chain links TRBV27 with TRBJ1-6; a weak D match, TRBD1 (5 bases). CDR3 length equals 18 residues. Per the germline V gene, CDR1 is MNHEY and CDR2 is SMNVEV (reference sequence). The V end lost 0 bases, the J end lost 6 bases, and 18 bases lay between the germline ends. Here the CDR3 reads CASSLSSRVRSPNSPLHF. The CDR3 DNA reads TGTGCCAGCAGTTTATCGAGCAGGGTTCGGTCTCCTAATTCACCCCTCCACTTT.

The V gene is TRBV18, the J gene TRBJ1-1; D ambiguous. Germline CDR1 is KGHSH and CDR2 is LQKENI. CDR3 size: 14 residues. The V gene lost 1 base and the J gene lost 3 bases, with 9 bases spanning the gap. DNA of the CDR3: TGTGCCAGCTCACCACTTACCCCGGACACTGAAGCTTTCTTT. It translates to CASSPLTPDTEAFF.

The sample holds one count of this clone. V is TRBV28 and J is TRBJ1-1; 9 bases map to TRBD1. V dropped 0 bases and J dropped 1; count of bases not matched to a gene: 3. CDR3 length: 16 residues. The germline gives CDR1 MDHEN, CDR2 SYDVKM. The CDR3 here is CASSLWWGQGNTEAFF. The CDR3 nucleotides read TGTGCCAGCAGTTTATGGTGGGGACAGGGGAACACTGAAGCTTTCTTT.

The chain recombines TRBV6-5 with TRBJ2-7; TRBD1 agrees at 7 bases. The germline CDR1 and CDR2 sequences are MNHEY and SVGAGI. The junction had 9 bases not matched to a gene; V was cut back by 4 bases and J by 3 bases. The CDR3 extends over 15 amino acids. The CDR3 DNA follows: TGTGCCAGCAGTTCCCCCCAGGGGGTAGTCTACGAGCAGTACTTC. This encodes CASSSPQGVVYEQYF.

As DNA, the CDR3 is TGTGCCAGCAGTTACGAGAGCCGGGGGACCCTCCACTTT. Protein product: CASSYESRGTLHF. V and J are TRBV6-5 and TRBJ1-6, with D possibly matching TRBD1 (5 bases). Trimming left V 2 bases short and J 14 bases short, with 13 bases between. The CDR3 totals 13 residues. Germline V gives CDR1 MNHEY, CDR2 SVGAGI.

Only one count was recorded for this clone. This chain joins TRBV5-1 and TRBJ1-6; a weak D match, TRBD1 (6 bases). V was cut by 4 bases and J by 0 bases, with 11 bases left in between. CDR1 and CDR2 from the germline V gene are SGHRS and YFSETQ. This CDR3 is 16 amino acids long. CDR3 sequence (DNA): TGCGCCAGCAGCCCCGGACAGAGCTCCTATAATTCACCCCTCCACTTT. This sequence encodes CASSPGQSSYNSPLHF.

This chain uses TRBV5-1 with TRBJ1-1; D unclear. Germline V gene data show CDR1 as SGHRS and CDR2 as YFSETQ. V was shortened by 4 bases and J by 1 base, with 8 bases between the two germline ends. The CDR3 is 13 amino acids. CDR3 region: CASSPLSNTEAFF. The CDR3, as DNA: TGCGCCAGCAGCCCCCTATCGAACACTGAAGCTTTCTTT. The full variable domain, with the rest looked up from reference TRBV5-1 and TRBJ1-1, is KAGVTQTPRYLIKTRGQQVTLSCSPISGHRSVSWYQQTPGQGLQFLFEYFSETQRNKGNFPGRFSGRQFSNSRSEMNVSTLELGDSALYLCASSPLSNTEAFFGQGTRLTVV.

The chain uses TRBV19 and TRBJ1-2; the D is unclear. The CDR3 spans 13 residues. Germline loops: CDR1 LNHDA, CDR2 SQIVND (reference sequence). Trimming took 2 bases from V and 6 from J, leaving 10 bases between them. The CDR3 is CASSISGRDGYTF. CDR3 DNA sequence: TGTGCCAGTAGTATATCGGGTCGTGATGGCTACACCTTC. The variable domain in full, with the rest retrieved from reference TRBV19 and TRBJ1-2, is DGGITQSPKYLFRKEGQNVTLSCEQNLNHDAMYWYRQDPGQGLRLIYYSQIVNDFQKGDIAEGYSVSREKKESFPLTVTSAQKNPTAFYLCASSISGRDGYTFGSGTRLTVV.

The V call is TRBV9, the J call TRBJ2-2, with TRBD1 matching over 8 bases. Germline V gene data show CDR1 as SGDLS and CDR2 as YYNGEE. This CDR3 has 18 amino acids. The V and J ends lost 4 bases and 6 bases, in that order; junction bases with no gene match: 17. CDR3 sequence: CASSTTVTGGTWPGELFF. CDR3 bases: TGTGCCAGCAGCACAACGGTAACAGGGGGGACATGGCCCGGGGAGCTGTTTTTT.